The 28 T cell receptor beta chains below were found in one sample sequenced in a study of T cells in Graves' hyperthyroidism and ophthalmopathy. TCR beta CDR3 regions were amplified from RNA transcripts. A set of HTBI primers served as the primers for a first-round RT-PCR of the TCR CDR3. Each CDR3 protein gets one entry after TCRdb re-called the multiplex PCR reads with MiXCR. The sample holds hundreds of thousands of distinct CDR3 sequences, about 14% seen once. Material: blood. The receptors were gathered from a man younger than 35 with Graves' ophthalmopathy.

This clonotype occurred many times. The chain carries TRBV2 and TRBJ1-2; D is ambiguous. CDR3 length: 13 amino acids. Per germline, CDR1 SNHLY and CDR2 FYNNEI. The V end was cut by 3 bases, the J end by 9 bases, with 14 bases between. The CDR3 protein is CASSEGGSQRYTF. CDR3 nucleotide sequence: TGTGCCAGCAGTGAGGGCGGTTCTCAACGCTACACCTTC.

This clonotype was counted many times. The CDR3 loop reads CAWSVRIKETQYF. CDR3 in DNA: TGTGCCTGGAGTGTACGGATTAAAGAGACCCAGTACTTC. This rearrangement joins TRBV30 to TRBJ2-5; no definite D call. Per germline, CDR1 GTSNPN and CDR2 SVGIG (reference sequence). This CDR3 is built from 13 residues. The ends were cut back, 0 bases at V and 3 bases at J, with 8 bases in the middle.

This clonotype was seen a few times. The CDR3 DNA is TGTGCCAGCAGCCCCCCCGGGACAGCTAATGAAAAACTGTTTTTT. Its protein is CASSPPGTANEKLFF. The chain uses TRBV7-2 and TRBJ1-4; 7 bases match TRBD1. V lost 5 bases, J lost 3 bases, and 6 bases stayed unmatched. Germline CDR1 and CDR2: SGHTA and FQGNSA. This CDR3 spans 15 amino acids.

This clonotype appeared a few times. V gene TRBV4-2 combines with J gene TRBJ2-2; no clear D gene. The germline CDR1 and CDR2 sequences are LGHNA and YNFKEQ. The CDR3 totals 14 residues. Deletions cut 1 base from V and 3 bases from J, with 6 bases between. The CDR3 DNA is TGTGCCAGCAGCCAAGGACTCGACACCGGGGAGCTGTTTTTT. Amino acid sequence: CASSQGLDTGELFF.

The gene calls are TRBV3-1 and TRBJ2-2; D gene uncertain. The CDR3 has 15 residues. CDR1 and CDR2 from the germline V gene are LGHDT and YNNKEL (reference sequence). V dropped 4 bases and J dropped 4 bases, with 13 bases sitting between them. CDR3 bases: TGTGCCAGCAGCCCTCCTTTTTCCGGCACCGGGGAGCTGTTTTTT. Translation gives CASSPPFSGTGELFF.

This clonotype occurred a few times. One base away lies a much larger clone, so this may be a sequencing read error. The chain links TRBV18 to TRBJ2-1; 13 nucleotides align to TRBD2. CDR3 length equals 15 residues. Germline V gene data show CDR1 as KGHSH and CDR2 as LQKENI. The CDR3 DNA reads TGTGCCAGCGCGGAGGGACTAGCGGGGTACAATGAGCAGCTCTTC. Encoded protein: CASAEGLAGYNEQLF.

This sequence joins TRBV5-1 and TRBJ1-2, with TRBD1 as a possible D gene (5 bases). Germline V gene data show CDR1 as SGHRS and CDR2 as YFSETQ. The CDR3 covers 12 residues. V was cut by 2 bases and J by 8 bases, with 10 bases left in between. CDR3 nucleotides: TGCGCCAGCAGCTTTGGGACTGAGGGCTACACCTTC. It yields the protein CASSFGTEGYTF.

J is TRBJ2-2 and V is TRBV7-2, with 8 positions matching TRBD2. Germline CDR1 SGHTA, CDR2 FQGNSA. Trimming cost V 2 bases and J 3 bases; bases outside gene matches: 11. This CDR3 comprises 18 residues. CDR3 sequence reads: CASSLRLGLAGDTGELFF. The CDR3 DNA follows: TGTGCCAGCAGCTTACGACTAGGACTAGCCGGAGACACCGGGGAGCTGTTTTTT.

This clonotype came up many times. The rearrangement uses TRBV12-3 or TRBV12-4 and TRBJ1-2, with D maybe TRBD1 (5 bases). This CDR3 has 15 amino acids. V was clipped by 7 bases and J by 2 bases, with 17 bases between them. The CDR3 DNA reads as TGTGCCAGCACCCAGGACGGGGCATTAAACTATGGCTACACCTTC. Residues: CASTQDGALNYGYTF.

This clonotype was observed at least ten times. CDR3 in amino acids: CAWSRGSSSGNTIYF. The CDR3 nucleotides are TGTGCCTGGAGTAGGGGCTCAAGCTCTGGAAACACCATATATTTT. The chain uses TRBV30 and TRBJ1-3, with a tentative D call TRBD1 (5 bases). V lost 2 bases and J 0 bases, leaving 11 bases between the germline ends. The CDR3 loop spans 15 amino acids. Germline assignment: CDR1 GTSNPN and CDR2 SVGIG (reference sequence). Using reference TRBV30 and TRBJ1-3 for the parts outside the CDR3, the full variable domain is SQTIHQWPATLVQPVGSPLSLECTVEGTSNPNLYWYRQAAGRGLQLLFYSVGIGQISSEVPQNLSASRPQDRQFILSSKKLLLSDSGFYLCAWSRGSSSGNTIYFGEGSWLTVV.

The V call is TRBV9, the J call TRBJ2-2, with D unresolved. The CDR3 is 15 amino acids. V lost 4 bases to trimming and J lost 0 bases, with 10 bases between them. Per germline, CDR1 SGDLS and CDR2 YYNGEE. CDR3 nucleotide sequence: TGTGCCAGCAGCAGACGGTCAACGAACACCGGGGAGCTGTTTTTT. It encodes CASSRRSTNTGELFF.

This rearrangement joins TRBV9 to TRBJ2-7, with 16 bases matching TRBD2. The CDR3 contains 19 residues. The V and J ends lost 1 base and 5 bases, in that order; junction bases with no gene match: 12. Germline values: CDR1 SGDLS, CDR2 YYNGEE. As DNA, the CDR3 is TGTGCCAGCAGCGTAACTACTCAGGGACTAGCGGGAGGGAGTCACGAGCAGTACTTC. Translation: CASSVTTQGLAGGSHEQYF.

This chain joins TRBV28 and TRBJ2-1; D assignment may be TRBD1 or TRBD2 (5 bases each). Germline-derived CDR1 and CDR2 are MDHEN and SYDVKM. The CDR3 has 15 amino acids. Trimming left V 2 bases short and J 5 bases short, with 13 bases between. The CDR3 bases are TGTGCCAGCAGTTTAGCAGAGCTGGGGGACAATGAGCAGTTCTTC. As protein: CASSLAELGDNEQFF.

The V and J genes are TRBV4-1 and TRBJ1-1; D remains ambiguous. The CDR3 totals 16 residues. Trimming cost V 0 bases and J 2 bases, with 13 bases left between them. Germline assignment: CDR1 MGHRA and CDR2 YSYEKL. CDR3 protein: CASSQDELQANTEAFF. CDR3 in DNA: TGCGCCAGCAGCCAAGATGAGTTGCAGGCTAACACTGAAGCTTTCTTT.

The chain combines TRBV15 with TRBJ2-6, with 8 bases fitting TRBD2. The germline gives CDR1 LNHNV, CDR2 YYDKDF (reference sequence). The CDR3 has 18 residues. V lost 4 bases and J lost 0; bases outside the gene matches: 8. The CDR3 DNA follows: TGTGCCACCAGCACCGGGGGGGGGTTCAGCTCTGGGGCCAACGTCCTGACTTTC. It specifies CATSTGGGFSSGANVLTF. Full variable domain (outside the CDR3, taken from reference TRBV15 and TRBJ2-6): DAMVIQNPRYQVTQFGKPVTLSCSQTLNHNVMYWYQQKSSQAPKLLFHYYDKDFNNEADTPDNFQSRRPNTSFCFLDIRSPGLGDTAMYLCATSTGGGFSSGANVLTFGAGSRLTVL.

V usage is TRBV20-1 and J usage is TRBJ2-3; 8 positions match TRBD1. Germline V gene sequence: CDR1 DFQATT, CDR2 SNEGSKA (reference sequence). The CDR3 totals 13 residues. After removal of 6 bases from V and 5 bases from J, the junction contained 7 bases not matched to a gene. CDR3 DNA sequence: TGCAGTGCCGGGACAGGAGGGAAAGATACGCAGTATTTT. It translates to CSAGTGGKDTQYF.

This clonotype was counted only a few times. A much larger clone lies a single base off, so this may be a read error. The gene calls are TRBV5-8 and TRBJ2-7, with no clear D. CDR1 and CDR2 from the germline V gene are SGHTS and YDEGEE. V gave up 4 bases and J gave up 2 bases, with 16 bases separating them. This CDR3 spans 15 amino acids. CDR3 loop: CASSPMYGGTYEQYF. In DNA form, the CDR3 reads TGTGCCAGCAGCCCTATGTATGGCGGAACCTACGAGCAGTACTTC.

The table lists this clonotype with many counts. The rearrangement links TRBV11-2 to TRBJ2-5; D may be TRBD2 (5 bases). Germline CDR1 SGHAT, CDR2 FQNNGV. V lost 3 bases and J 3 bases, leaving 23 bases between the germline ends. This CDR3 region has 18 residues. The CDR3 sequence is CASSFAPRASENKETQYF. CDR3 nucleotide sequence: TGTGCCAGCAGCTTCGCCCCGCGGGCGAGCGAAAATAAAGAGACCCAGTACTTC. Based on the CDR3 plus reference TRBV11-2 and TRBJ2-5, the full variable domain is EAGVAQSPRYKIIEKRQSVAFWCNPISGHATLYWYQQILGQGPKLLIQFQNNGVVDDSQLPKDRFSAERLKGVDSTLKIQPAKLEDSAVYLCASSFAPRASENKETQYFGPGTRLLVL.

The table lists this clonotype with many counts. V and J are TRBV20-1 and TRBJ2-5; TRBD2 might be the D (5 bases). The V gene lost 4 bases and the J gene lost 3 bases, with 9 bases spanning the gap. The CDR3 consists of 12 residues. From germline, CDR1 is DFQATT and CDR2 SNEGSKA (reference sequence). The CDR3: CSATGSEETQYF. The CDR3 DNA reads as TGCAGTGCTACGGGGTCGGAAGAGACCCAGTACTTC.

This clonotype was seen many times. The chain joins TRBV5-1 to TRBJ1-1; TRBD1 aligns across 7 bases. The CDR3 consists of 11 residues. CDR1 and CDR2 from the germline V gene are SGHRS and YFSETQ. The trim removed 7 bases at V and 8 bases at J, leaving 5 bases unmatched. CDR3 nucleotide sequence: TGCGCCAGCGTAGGACAGGAGGAAGCTTTCTTT. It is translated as CASVGQEEAFF.

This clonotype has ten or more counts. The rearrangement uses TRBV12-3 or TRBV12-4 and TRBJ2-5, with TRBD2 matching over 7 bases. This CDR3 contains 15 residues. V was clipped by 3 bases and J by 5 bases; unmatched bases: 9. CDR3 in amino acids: CASSFGGRAAETQYF. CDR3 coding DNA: TGTGCCAGCAGTTTTGGGGGGAGGGCAGCTGAGACCCAGTACTTC.

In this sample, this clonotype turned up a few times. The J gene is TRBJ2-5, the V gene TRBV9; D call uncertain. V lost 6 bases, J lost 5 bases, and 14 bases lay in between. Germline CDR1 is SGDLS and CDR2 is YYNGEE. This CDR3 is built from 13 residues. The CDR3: CASTESPGETQYF. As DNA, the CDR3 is TGTGCCAGCACTGAGTCTCCTGGGGAGACCCAGTACTTC.

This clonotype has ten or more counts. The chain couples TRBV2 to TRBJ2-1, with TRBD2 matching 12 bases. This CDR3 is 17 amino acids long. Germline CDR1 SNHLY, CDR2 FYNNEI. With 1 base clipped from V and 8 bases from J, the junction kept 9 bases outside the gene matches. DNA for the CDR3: TGTGCCAGCAGTGAAGGGACTAGCGGGGTCCAGATGGATGAGCAGTTCTTC. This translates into CASSEGTSGVQMDEQFF.

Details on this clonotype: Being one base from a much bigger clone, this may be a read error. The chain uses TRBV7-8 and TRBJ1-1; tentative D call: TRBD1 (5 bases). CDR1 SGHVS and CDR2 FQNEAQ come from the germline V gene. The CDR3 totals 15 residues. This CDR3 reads CASSLGPGVGTEASF. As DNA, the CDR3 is TGTGCCAGCAGCTTGGGCCCGGGGGTGGGCACTGAAGCTTCCTTT.

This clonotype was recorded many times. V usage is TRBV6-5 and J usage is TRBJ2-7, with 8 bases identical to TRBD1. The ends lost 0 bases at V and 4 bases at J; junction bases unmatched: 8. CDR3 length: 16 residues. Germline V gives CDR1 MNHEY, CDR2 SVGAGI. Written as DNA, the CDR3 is TGTGCCAGCAGTTACTCGCGCCAGGGGGCAAATTACGAGCAGTACTTC. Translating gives CASSYSRQGANYEQYF.

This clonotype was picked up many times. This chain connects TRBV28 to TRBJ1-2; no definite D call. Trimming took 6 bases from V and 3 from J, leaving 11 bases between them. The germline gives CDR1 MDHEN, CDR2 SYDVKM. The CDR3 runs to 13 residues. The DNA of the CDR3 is TGTGCCAGCAGCCCCCCCATTGACTATGGCTACACCTTC. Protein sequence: CASSPPIDYGYTF.

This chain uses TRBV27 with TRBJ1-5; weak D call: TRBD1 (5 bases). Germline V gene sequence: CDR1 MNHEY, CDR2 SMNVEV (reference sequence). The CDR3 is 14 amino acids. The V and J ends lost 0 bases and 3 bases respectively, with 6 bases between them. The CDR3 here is CASSLSGDNQPQHF. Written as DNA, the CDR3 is TGTGCCAGCAGTTTATCGGGGGACAATCAGCCCCAGCATTTT.

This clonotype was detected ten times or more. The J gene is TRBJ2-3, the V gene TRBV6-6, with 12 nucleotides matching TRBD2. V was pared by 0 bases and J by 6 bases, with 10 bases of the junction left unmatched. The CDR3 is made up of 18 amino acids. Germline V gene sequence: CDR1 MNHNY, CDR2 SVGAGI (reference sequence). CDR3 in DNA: TGTGCCAGCAGTTACTCGGATCCTAGCGGGAGGGGGCGGGATACGCAGTATTTT. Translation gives CASSYSDPSGRGRDTQYF.